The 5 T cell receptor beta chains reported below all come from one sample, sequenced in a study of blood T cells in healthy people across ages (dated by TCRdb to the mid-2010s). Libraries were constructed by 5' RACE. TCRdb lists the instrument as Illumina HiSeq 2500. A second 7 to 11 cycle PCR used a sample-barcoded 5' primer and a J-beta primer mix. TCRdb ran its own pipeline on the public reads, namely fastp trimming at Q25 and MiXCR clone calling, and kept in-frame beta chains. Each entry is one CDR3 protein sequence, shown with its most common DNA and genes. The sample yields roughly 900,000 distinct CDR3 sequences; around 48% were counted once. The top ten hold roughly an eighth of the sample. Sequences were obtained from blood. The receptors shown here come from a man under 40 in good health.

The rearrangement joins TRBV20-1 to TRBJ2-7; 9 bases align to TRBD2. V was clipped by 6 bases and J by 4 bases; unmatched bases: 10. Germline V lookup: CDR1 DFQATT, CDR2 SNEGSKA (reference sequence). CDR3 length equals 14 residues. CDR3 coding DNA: TGCAGTGCGCCATTAATAGCGGGAGTTTACGAGCAGTACTTC. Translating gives CSAPLIAGVYEQYF.

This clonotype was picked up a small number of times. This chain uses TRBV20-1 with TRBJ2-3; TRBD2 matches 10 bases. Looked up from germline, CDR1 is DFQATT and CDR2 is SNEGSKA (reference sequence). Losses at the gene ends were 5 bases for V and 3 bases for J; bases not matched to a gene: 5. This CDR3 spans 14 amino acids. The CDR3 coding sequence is TGCAGTGCTTGGAGCGGGGGGGCTACAGATACGCAGTATTTT. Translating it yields CSAWSGGATDTQYF.

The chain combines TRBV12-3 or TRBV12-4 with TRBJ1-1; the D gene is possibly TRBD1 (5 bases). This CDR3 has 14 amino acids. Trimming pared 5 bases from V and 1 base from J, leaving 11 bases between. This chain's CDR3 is CASSKGQGNTEAFF. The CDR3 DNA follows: TGTGCCAGCAGTAAGGGGCAGGGGAACACTGAAGCTTTCTTT.

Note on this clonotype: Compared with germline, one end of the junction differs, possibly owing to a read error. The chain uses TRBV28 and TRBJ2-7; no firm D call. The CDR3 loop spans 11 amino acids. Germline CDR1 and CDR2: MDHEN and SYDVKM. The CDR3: CASSFGETRYF. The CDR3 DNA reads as TGTGCCAGTAGTTTTGGAGAGACCCGGTACTTC.

Here the CDR3 reads CASRAEDEKLFF. Written as DNA, the CDR3 is TGTGCCAGCCGGGCGGAGGACGAAAAACTGTTTTTT. The rearrangement links TRBV7-9 to TRBJ1-4, with no clear D. Germline CDR1 SEHNR, CDR2 FQNEAQ (reference sequence). V was pared by 8 bases and J by 8 bases, with 12 bases between. The CDR3 totals 12 residues. The full variable domain, rest sourced from reference TRBV7-9 and TRBJ1-4, is DTGVSQNPRHKITKRGQNVTFRCDPISEHNRLYWYRQTLGQGPEFLTYFQNEAQLEKSRLLSDRFSAERPKGSFSTLEIQRTEQGDSAMYLCASRAEDEKLFFGSGTQLSVL.